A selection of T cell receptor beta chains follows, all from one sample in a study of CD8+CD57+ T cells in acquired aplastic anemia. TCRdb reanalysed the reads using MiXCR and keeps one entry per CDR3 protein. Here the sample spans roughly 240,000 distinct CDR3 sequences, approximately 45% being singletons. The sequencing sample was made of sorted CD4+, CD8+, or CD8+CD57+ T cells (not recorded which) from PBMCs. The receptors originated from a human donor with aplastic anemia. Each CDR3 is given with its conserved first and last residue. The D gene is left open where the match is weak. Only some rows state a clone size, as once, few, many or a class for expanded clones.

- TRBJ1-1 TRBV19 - CASRTKGRGTMNTEAFF TGTGCCAGTAGGACTAAGGGGAGGGGTACCATGAACACTGAAGCTTTCTTT
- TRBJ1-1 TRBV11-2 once CASNPHDWGRRGTEAFF TGTGCCAGCAACCCACACGACTGGGGACGGAGGGGGACTGAAGCTTTCTTT
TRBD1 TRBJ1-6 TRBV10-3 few CAISVRQGDNSPLHF TGTGCCATCAGTGTAAGACAGGGGGATAATTCACCCCTCCACTTT
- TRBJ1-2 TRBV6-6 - CASSVGFEGGNYGYTF TGTGCCAGCAGTGTCGGTTTTGAAGGAGGTAACTATGGCTACACCTTC
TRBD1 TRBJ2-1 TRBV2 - CASSVPGQGGSYNEQFF TGTGCCAGCAGTGTCCCGGGACAGGGGGGCAGCTACAATGAGCAGTTCTTC
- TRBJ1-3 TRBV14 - CASSQELLGRNSRNTIYF TGTGCCAGCAGCCAAGAGTTACTTGGGAGAAACTCTCGAAACACCATATATTTT
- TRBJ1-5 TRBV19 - CASSAQGNSNQPQHF TGTGCCAGTAGTGCACAGGGAAATAGCAATCAGCCCCAGCATTTT
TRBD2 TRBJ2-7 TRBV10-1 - CATSGTSGSEQYF TGCGCCACCTCGGGAACTAGCGGGAGCGAGCAGTACTTC
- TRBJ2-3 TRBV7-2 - CASSLVPSHMTDTQYF TGTGCCAGCAGCTTAGTTCCGAGCCACATGACAGATACGCAGTATTTT
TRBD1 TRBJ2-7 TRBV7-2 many CASRFRDRSRDEQYF TGTGCCAGCAGGTTTAGGGACAGGTCGCGAGACGAGCAGTACTTC
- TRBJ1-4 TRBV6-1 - CASSEENWGDRGGEKLFF TGTGCCAGCAGTGAAGAGAATTGGGGGGATAGGGGAGGTGAAAAACTGTTTTTT
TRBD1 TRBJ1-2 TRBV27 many CASSPSGTGYGYTF TGTGCCAGCAGTCCATCCGGGACAGGCTATGGCTACACCTTC
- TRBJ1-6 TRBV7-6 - CASSLGGGRLHF TGTGCCAGCAGCTTGGGCGGGGGGCGTCTTCACTTT
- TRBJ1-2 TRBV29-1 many CSVGGYGYTF TGCAGCGTTGGCGGTTATGGCTACACCTTC
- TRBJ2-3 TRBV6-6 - CASSKRTASTDTQYF TGTGCCAGCAGTAAAAGGACTGCTAGCACAGATACGCAGTATTTT
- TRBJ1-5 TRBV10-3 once CATLGPGGNQPQHF TGTGCCACCTTAGGTCCAGGGGGCAATCAGCCCCAGCATTTT
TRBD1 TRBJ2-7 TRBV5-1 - CASSPLDRAHEQYF TGTGCCAGCAGCCCCCTGGACAGGGCCCACGAGCAGTACTTC
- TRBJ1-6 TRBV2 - CATARRVREGGSPLHF TGTGCCACCGCCCGGAGGGTCAGGGAAGGGGGTTCACCCCTCCACTTT
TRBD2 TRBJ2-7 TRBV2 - CAIGTSGYDYEQYF TGTGCCATCGGGACTAGCGGATACGACTACGAGCAGTACTTC
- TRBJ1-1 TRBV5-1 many CASRVENTEAFF TGCGCCAGCAGGGTTGAGAACACTGAAGCTTTCTTT
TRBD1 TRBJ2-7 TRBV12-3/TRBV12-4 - CASSPLGQGLIYEQYF TGTGCCAGCAGCCCCCTCGGACAGGGTCTTATTTACGAGCAGTACTTC
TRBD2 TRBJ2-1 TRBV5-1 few CASSFRTSGSYNEQFF TGCGCCAGCAGCTTCCGGACTAGCGGGAGTTACAATGAGCAGTTCTTC
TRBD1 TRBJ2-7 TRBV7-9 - CASSYTGVEQYF TGTGCCAGCAGCTACACAGGGGTCGAGCAGTACTTC
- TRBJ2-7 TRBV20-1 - CSARASASVGEQYF TGCAGTGCTAGAGCCTCGGCTAGCGTCGGCGAGCAGTACTTC
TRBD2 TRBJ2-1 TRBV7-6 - CASRTSVDEQFF TGTGCCAGCCGCACTAGCGTAGATGAGCAGTTCTTC
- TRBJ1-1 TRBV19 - CASSWAGLATEAFF TGTGCCAGTAGTTGGGCAGGCTTGGCTACTGAAGCTTTCTTT
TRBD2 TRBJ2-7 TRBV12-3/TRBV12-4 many CASTSGSSYEQYF TGTGCCAGCACTAGCGGGAGCTCCTACGAGCAGTACTTC
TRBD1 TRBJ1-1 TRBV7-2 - CASSLGQGGGGEAFF TGTGCCAGCAGCTTAGGACAGGGAGGGGGAGGTGAAGCTTTCTTT
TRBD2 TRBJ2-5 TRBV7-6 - CASSEGTTQETQYF TGTGCCAGCAGCGAAGGGACTACACAAGAGACCCAGTACTTC
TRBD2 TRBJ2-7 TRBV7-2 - CASSILAGLHEQYF TGTGCCAGCAGCATCCTAGCGGGGCTACACGAGCAGTACTTC
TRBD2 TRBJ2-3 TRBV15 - CATSGVAGTDTQYF TGTGCCACCAGCGGCGTAGCGGGGACAGATACGCAGTATTTT
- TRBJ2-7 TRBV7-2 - CDSGFYLCAWTRTSSYEQYF -
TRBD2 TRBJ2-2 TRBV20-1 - CSATPGTSGRADTGELFF TGCAGTGCCACCCCCGGGACTAGCGGGAGGGCAGACACCGGGGAGCTGTTTTTT
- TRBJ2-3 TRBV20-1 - CSAREPRRFSTDTQYF TGCAGTGCTAGAGAGCCTAGACGGTTTAGCACAGATACGCAGTATTTT
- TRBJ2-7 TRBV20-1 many CSASPTGLGFRSYEQYF TGCAGTGCTAGCCCCACAGGGCTGGGGTTTCGGTCCTACGAGCAGTACTTC
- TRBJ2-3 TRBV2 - CASSLSISSYNEQYF TGTGCCAGCAGTTTATCTATCAGCTCCTACAATGAGCAGTATTTT
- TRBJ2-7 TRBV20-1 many CSAIRTDSYEQYF TGCAGTGCTATTCGGACAGACTCCTACGAGCAGTACTTC
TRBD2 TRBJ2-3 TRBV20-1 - CSARDPSTSGKSTDTQYF TGCAGTGCTAGAGACCCCTCGACTAGCGGGAAGAGCACAGATACGCAGTATTTT